Following are 21 T cell receptor beta chains from one sample sequenced in a study of T-cell memory formation after mild COVID-19. TCRdb reprocessed the 5' RACE reads with MiXCR, giving one entry per CDR3 protein. The data show about 470,000 distinct CDR3 sequences, with around a sixth seen just once and roughly an eighth held by the top ten. Sequencing was performed on PBMCs or a T cell subset sorted from them (not recorded which). These receptors all stem from an adult woman who had mild COVID-19 (a few samples of this study predate the infection). Cell type and time point are not known.

The chain uses TRBV30 and TRBJ2-3; either TRBD1 or TRBD2 may supply D (6 bases each). The V end was cut by 0 bases, the J end by 5 bases, with 24 bases between. CDR3 length: 18 residues. Germline V CDR1 and CDR2: GTSNPN, SVGIG (reference sequence). CDR3 protein: CAWSVGFVVSGARDTQYF. CDR3 coding DNA: TGTGCCTGGAGTGTAGGCTTCGTGGTTTCGGGGGCCAGAGATACGCAGTATTTT.

The rearrangement joins TRBV11-3 to TRBJ2-3; D is perhaps TRBD2 (5 bases). The CDR3 is made up of 17 amino acids. CDR1 and CDR2 (germline): SGHNT, YENEEA. Trimming took off 4 bases at V and 4 bases at J, with 21 bases between the two ends. The CDR3 DNA reads TGTGCCAGCAGCTCTAGCTTTCTAAAAACTCTCTCAGATACGCAGTATTTT. Translating gives CASSSSFLKTLSDTQYF.

This chain uses TRBV2 with TRBJ2-2, with TRBD1 identical over 9 bases. There are 15 residues in the CDR3. Germline CDR1 is SNHLY and CDR2 is FYNNEI. The V and J ends lost 7 bases and 3 bases, in that order; junction bases with no gene match: 6. DNA of the CDR3: TGTGCCAGCAAGGTTCGGACAGGGGACACCGGGGAGCTGTTTTTT. It specifies CASKVRTGDTGELFF. Using reference TRBV2 and TRBJ2-2 for the parts outside the CDR3, the full variable domain is EPEVTQTPSHQVTQMGQEVILRCVPISNHLYFYWYRQILGQKVEFLVSFYNNEISEKSEIFDDQFSVERPDGSNFTLKIRSTKLEDSAMYFCASKVRTGDTGELFFGEGSRLTVL.

This clonotype has more than one count but fewer than ten. The chain carries TRBV7-3 and TRBJ2-5; TRBD2 matches at 10 bases. The junction had 9 bases not matched to a gene; V was cut back by 1 base and J by 4 bases. Germline V gives CDR1 SGHTA, CDR2 FQGTGA. The CDR3 has 17 residues. The CDR3 sequence: CASSLRSGRAFGETQYF. The CDR3 coding sequence is TGTGCCAGCAGCTTAAGAAGCGGGAGGGCCTTCGGAGAGACCCAGTACTTC. Complete variable domain (other parts from reference TRBV7-3 and TRBJ2-5): GAGVSQTPSNKVTEKGKYVELRCDPISGHTALYWYRQSLGQGPEFLIYFQGTGAADDSGLPNDRFFAVRPEGSVSTLKIQRTERGDSAVYLCASSLRSGRAFGETQYFGPGTRLLVL.

The V gene is TRBV15, the J gene TRBJ1-2; the match to TRBD1 covers 12 bases. Per the germline V gene, CDR1 is LNHNV and CDR2 is YYDKDF (reference sequence). The ends lost 1 base at V and 5 bases at J; junction bases unmatched: 5. The CDR3 runs to 16 residues. The CDR3 region is CATSRGGTGGSYGYTF. In DNA form, the CDR3 reads TGTGCCACCAGCAGAGGTGGGACAGGGGGCTCTTATGGCTACACCTTC.

This clonotype was picked up many times. The chain uses TRBV6-1 and TRBJ1-2; the match to TRBD1 covers 7 bases. The CDR3 covers 15 residues. V lost 6 bases, J lost 1 base, and 8 bases stayed unmatched. Germline V CDR1 and CDR2: MNHNS, SASEGT. CDR3 nucleotide sequence: TGTGCCAGCAGCGAATGGGCAGGGGGTAACTATGGCTACACCTTC. Its translation is CASSEWAGGNYGYTF.

V and J are TRBV7-8 and TRBJ2-7, with TRBD2 matching 15 bases. In germline, CDR1 is SGHVS, CDR2 FQNEAQ. J was trimmed by 0 bases and V by 5 bases; bases with no gene match: 2. This CDR3 is 16 amino acids long. CDR3 nucleotide sequence: TGTGCCAGCAGCGGGGGACTAGCGGGGGGCTCCTACGAGCAGTACTTC. Its translation is CASSGGLAGGSYEQYF.

This clonotype was counted only a few times. The rearrangement joins TRBV27 to TRBJ2-3; 10 bases match TRBD1. This CDR3 has 16 amino acids. V shed 5 bases and J 3 bases; nucleotides not matched to a gene: 8. Germline V gives CDR1 MNHEY, CDR2 SMNVEV (reference sequence). CDR3 protein: CASSTRTGGVTDTQYF. CDR3 nucleotide sequence: TGTGCCAGCAGTACCCGGACAGGGGGGGTGACAGATACGCAGTATTTT.

The V call is TRBV14, the J call TRBJ2-2; D is possibly TRBD1 (6 bases). CDR1 is SGHDN and CDR2 is FVKESK in the germline V gene. This CDR3 comprises 17 residues. Deletions cut 2 bases from V and 0 bases from J, with 13 bases between. The CDR3 DNA sequence: TGTGCCAGCAGCCAACTAAGGGGGAGCGCGAACACCGGGGAGCTGTTTTTT. It codes for CASSQLRGSANTGELFF.

The chain recombines TRBV7-9 with TRBJ1-6; possibly TRBD1 for D (6 bases). This CDR3 has 15 amino acids. Germline V gene data show CDR1 as SEHNR and CDR2 as FQNEAQ (reference sequence). V was trimmed by 2 bases and J by 6 bases, leaving 11 bases between them. CDR3 protein: CASSLQGIGNSPLHF. The CDR3 DNA reads TGTGCCAGCAGCTTACAGGGGATCGGTAATTCACCCCTCCACTTT.

Regarding this clonotype: A read error is possible here, since a much larger clone lies one base away. DNA of the CDR3: TGCGCCAGCAGCTCCGGGACAGGGAAGACCGGGGAGCTGTATTTT. The encoded protein is CASSSGTGKTGELYF. The chain recombines TRBV5-1 with TRBJ2-2, with TRBD1 identical over 9 bases. Germline V gene data show CDR1 as SGHRS and CDR2 as YFSETQ. The CDR3 has 15 amino acids.

This rearrangement joins TRBV7-8 to TRBJ2-1; 11 bases fit TRBD1. From germline, CDR1 is SGHVS and CDR2 FQNEAQ. There are 14 residues in the CDR3. With V trimmed by 5 bases and J by 6 bases, 3 bases remained unmatched. The DNA of the CDR3 is TGTGCCAGCAGCCGCGGGACAGGGGGCAATGAGCAGTTCTTC. The encoded protein is CASSRGTGGNEQFF.

This chain connects TRBV4-1 to TRBJ1-1; 7 bases match TRBD1. Germline V gene data show CDR1 as MGHRA and CDR2 as YSYEKL. This CDR3 is built from 15 residues. Trimming took 2 bases from V and 0 from J; bases not matched to a gene: 3. The CDR3 sequence is CASSQPTGMNTEAFF. In nucleotides, the CDR3 is TGCGCCAGCAGCCAACCGACAGGGATGAACACTGAAGCTTTCTTT.

The gene calls are TRBV6-1 and TRBJ2-7, with TRBD2 matching 8 bases. This CDR3 has 15 amino acids. Germline loops: CDR1 MNHNS, CDR2 SASEGT. V was pared by 4 bases and J by 0 bases, with 5 bases of the junction left unmatched. CDR3: CASSAGSGISYEQYF. The CDR3 coding sequence is TGTGCCAGCAGTGCGGGTAGCGGGATCTCCTACGAGCAGTACTTC.

This clonotype was seen a handful of times. The gene calls are TRBV5-1 and TRBJ1-1; D not certain. There are 15 residues in the CDR3. Trimming shortened V by 0 bases and J by 0 bases, and 9 bases separated the two germline ends. From germline, CDR1 is SGHRS and CDR2 YFSETQ. The CDR3 DNA reads as TGCGCCAGCAGCTTGGCTACGGGCATGAACACTGAAGCTTTCTTT. Translated, it gives CASSLATGMNTEAFF. The full variable domain, its missing parts supplied by reference TRBV5-1 and TRBJ1-1, is KAGVTQTPRYLIKTRGQQVTLSCSPISGHRSVSWYQQTPGQGLQFLFEYFSETQRNKGNFPGRFSGRQFSNSRSEMNVSTLELGDSALYLCASSLATGMNTEAFFGQGTRLTVV.

V gene TRBV7-6 combines with J gene TRBJ1-6; D is ambiguous. V lost 6 bases, J lost 9 bases, and 18 bases lay in between. The CDR3 consists of 15 residues. Germline loops: CDR1 SGHVS, CDR2 FNYEAQ. The CDR3 region has the DNA TGTGCCAGCAGTGAGTCCGCGGCTAAGAGTTCACCCCTCCACTTT. It codes for CASSESAAKSSPLHF.

The J gene is TRBJ1-1, the V gene TRBV15; D is uncertain. V was shortened by 0 bases and J by 1 base, with 12 bases between the two germline ends. The V gene's germline CDR1 is LNHNV and CDR2 YYDKDF (reference sequence). The CDR3 contains 16 residues. The CDR3 loop reads CATSRDSPQTNTEAFF. CDR3 bases: TGTGCCACCAGCAGAGATAGTCCGCAAACGAACACTGAAGCTTTCTTT.

This clonotype was recorded a few times. CDR3 sequence: CASSLSGGLNTEAFF. In nucleotides, the CDR3 is TGCGCCAGCAGCTTGTCTGGGGGCTTGAACACTGAAGCTTTCTTT. The chain has TRBV5-1 and TRBJ1-1; a weak D match, TRBD1 (6 bases). This CDR3 region has 15 residues. Germline assignment: CDR1 SGHRS and CDR2 YFSETQ. Trimming cost V 1 base and J 0 bases, with 10 bases left between them.

This clonotype was seen ten or more times. The chain links TRBV4-1 to TRBJ1-1, with TRBD1 as a possible D gene (5 bases). V was pared by 5 bases and J by 4 bases, with 14 bases between. CDR3 length: 14 amino acids. Germline V lookup: CDR1 MGHRA, CDR2 YSYEKL. The CDR3 nucleotides read TGCGCCAGCAGCATAGGAGGCGGGGGCACTGAAGCTTTCTTT. It specifies CASSIGGGGTEAFF.

The chain's CDR3 is CASSQQGASYGYTF. The CDR3 DNA is TGTGCCAGCAGCCAACAGGGGGCGTCATATGGCTACACCTTC. This chain uses TRBV3-1 with TRBJ1-2; 8 nucleotides align to TRBD1. CDR1 and CDR2 from the germline V gene are LGHDT and YNNKEL (reference sequence). This CDR3 is built from 14 residues. The trim removed 2 bases at V and 5 bases at J, leaving 4 bases unmatched.

The chain employs TRBV6-5 and TRBJ2-1; 10 nucleotides line up with TRBD2. The V and J ends lost 4 bases and 0 bases, in that order; junction bases with no gene match: 3. Germline CDR1 and CDR2: MNHEY and SVGAGI. The CDR3 loop spans 16 amino acids. CDR3 sequence reads: CASSSRLAGSYNEQFF. The CDR3 DNA reads TGTGCCAGCAGTTCCCGACTAGCGGGCTCCTACAATGAGCAGTTCTTC.